The 21 T cell receptor beta chains presented below share a single source sample, sequenced in a study of response to subunit inactivated influenza vaccine. TCRdb re-called the RT-PCR reads with MiXCR, one entry per CDR3 protein. Of 500,000 to 550,000 distinct CDR3 sequences listed, roughly 25% are singletons. Separately, the same data were catalogued under a study of T cells expressing NK-cell markers. As that study records: The cDNA for TCR beta came from 5'RACE template switching with UMIs.

The starting material was CD4+ T cells sorted from PBMCs, obtained 11 to 12 days after vaccination. The origin of the receptors is a man aged 50 or older who received an inactivated influenza vaccine.

The chain links TRBV5-5 to TRBJ2-3, with 10 nucleotides matching TRBD2. This CDR3 contains 17 residues. Looked up from germline, CDR1 is SGHKS and CDR2 is YYEKEE (reference sequence). The V segment lost 4 bases and the J segment 5 bases; nucleotides outside the gene matches: 13. The CDR3 DNA reads as TGTGCCAGCAGCCTCCGAGCGGGGGGGCCCCCGGGAGATACGCAGTATTTT. It is translated as CASSLRAGGPPGDTQYF.

The genes are TRBV5-6 and TRBJ2-7; D might be TRBD1 or TRBD2, each matching 7 bases. Trimming pared 0 bases from V and 6 bases from J, leaving 16 bases between. The CDR3 is made up of 15 amino acids. The germline gives CDR1 SGHDT, CDR2 YYEEEE. The CDR3 here is CASSLDPGGVFEQYF. The CDR3 DNA reads TGTGCCAGCAGCTTGGATCCAGGGGGGGTTTTCGAGCAGTACTTC.

This chain uses TRBV4-3 with TRBJ2-1; tentatively, D is TRBD2 (5 bases). This CDR3 spans 16 amino acids. The ends were cut back, 0 bases at V and 4 bases at J, with 13 bases in the middle. Germline assignment: CDR1 LGHNA and CDR2 YSLEER. CDR3: CASSQDRRTGYNEQFF. CDR3 DNA sequence: TGCGCCAGCAGCCAAGATAGGAGGACTGGTTACAATGAGCAGTTCTTC.

The gene calls are TRBV4-3 and TRBJ2-7, with D unresolved. CDR3 size: 19 residues. Trimming stripped 0 bases from V and 0 bases from J, with 21 bases between. The germline V gene encodes CDR1 LGHNA and CDR2 YSLEER. CDR3 protein: CASSQDSLVRLTLSYEQYF. CDR3 DNA: TGCGCCAGCAGCCAAGATTCCCTCGTCCGACTGACCCTCTCCTACGAGCAGTACTTC.

There are many counts of this clonotype. This rearrangement joins TRBV29-1 to TRBJ2-7; 8 bases are shared with TRBD1. Losses at the gene ends were 8 bases for V and 0 bases for J; bases not matched to a gene: 6. The CDR3 has 13 residues. Germline CDR1 reads SQVTM; CDR2 reads ANQGSEA. The CDR3 DNA reads as TGCAGCACAAGGGACAGGAGCTCCTACGAGCAGTACTTC. Its protein is CSTRDRSSYEQYF.

The chain joins TRBV7-2 to TRBJ2-5; the match to TRBD1 covers 9 bases. This CDR3 is built from 13 residues. Germline V gives CDR1 SGHTA, CDR2 FQGNSA. The trim removed 4 bases at V and 5 bases at J, leaving 2 bases unmatched. For the CDR3, the DNA is TGTGCCAGCAGCTGGACAGGGGACGAGACCCAGTACTTC. This sequence encodes CASSWTGDETQYF.

This clonotype came up a few times. The CDR3 reads CATREATNEKLFF. The CDR3 coding sequence is TGTGCCACCAGGGAAGCAACTAATGAAAAACTGTTTTTT. The chain couples TRBV7-8 to TRBJ1-4; D is perhaps TRBD1 (5 bases). The V and J ends lost 10 bases and 0 bases respectively, with 9 bases between them. The CDR3 has 13 residues. Germline loops: CDR1 SGHVS, CDR2 FQNEAQ.

The chain joins TRBV7-2 to TRBJ2-5, with TRBD2 matching 9 bases. CDR1 is SGHTA, CDR2 FQGNSA, per germline. The V and J ends lost 5 bases and 1 base, in that order; junction bases with no gene match: 8. The CDR3 spans 16 residues. CDR3 nucleotides: TGTGCCAGCAGCCGACGGCTAGCGGGGCTCCAAGAGACCCAGTACTTC. Protein: CASSRRLAGLQETQYF.

The chain couples TRBV5-5 to TRBJ2-7, with D perhaps TRBD2 (5 bases). This CDR3 has 14 residues. Germline V gene lookup returns CDR1 SGHKS and CDR2 YYEKEE (reference sequence). V was cut by 6 bases and J by 4 bases, with 17 bases left in between. The CDR3 sequence is CASTADLWYYEQYF. DNA for the CDR3: TGTGCCAGCACCGCGGACTTGTGGTATTACGAGCAGTACTTC. The full variable domain, its missing parts supplied by reference TRBV5-5 and TRBJ2-7, is DAGVTQSPTHLIKTRGQQVTLRCSPISGHKSVSWYQQVLGQGPQFIFQYYEKEERGRGNFPDRFSARQFPNYSSELNVNALLLGDSALYLCASTADLWYYEQYFGPGTRLTVT.

This chain joins TRBV12-3 or TRBV12-4 and TRBJ1-5, with D possibly TRBD1 on 5 matching bases. Trimming took off 6 bases at V and 7 bases at J, with 13 bases between the two ends. The CDR3 extends over 13 amino acids. The CDR3: CASRRRAGQPQHF. Written as DNA, the CDR3 is TGTGCCAGCAGACGCAGGGCGGGGCAGCCCCAGCATTTT.

The chain uses TRBV4-2 and TRBJ2-7; no firm D call. V dropped 4 bases and J dropped 5 bases, with 12 bases sitting between them. The CDR3 has 13 residues. CDR1 LGHNA and CDR2 YNFKEQ come from the germline V gene. The CDR3: CASSRGMGNEQYF. In DNA form, the CDR3 reads TGTGCCAGCAGCCGGGGAATGGGTAACGAGCAGTACTTC.

The gene calls are TRBV20-1 and TRBJ2-3; 7 nucleotides line up with TRBD2. The CDR3 has 14 residues. CDR1 DFQATT and CDR2 SNEGSKA come from the germline V gene (reference sequence). As DNA, the CDR3 is TGCAGCTCCCGGGCTAGCGGACGAACAGATACGCAGTATTTT. It translates to CSSRASGRTDTQYF.

This sequence joins TRBV5-6 and TRBJ1-1; 10 bases align to TRBD1. CDR1 SGHDT and CDR2 YYEEEE come from the germline V gene. The J segment lost 5 bases and the V segment lost 4 bases, leaving 14 bases of the junction unmatched. The CDR3 has 17 residues. DNA for the CDR3: TGTGCCAGCAGCGTACTCCGGGACAGGGGCAAGGATACTGAAGCTTTCTTT. Translated, it gives CASSVLRDRGKDTEAFF.

The chain carries TRBV4-2 and TRBJ2-1; TRBD2 matches 13 bases. CDR1 is LGHNA and CDR2 is YNFKEQ in the germline V gene. The J segment lost 2 bases and the V segment lost 4 bases, leaving 5 bases of the junction unmatched. The CDR3 extends over 17 amino acids. The CDR3 DNA is TGTGCCAGCAGCCGCGAAACTAGCGGGAGGGCCTACAATGAGCAGTTCTTC. Residues: CASSRETSGRAYNEQFF.

This clonotype has more than one count but fewer than ten. The chain joins TRBV6-1 to TRBJ2-1; TRBD1 matches at 11 bases. V lost 4 bases, J lost 7 bases, and 0 bases stayed unmatched. The CDR3 length is 13 residues. The germline V gene has CDR1 MNHNS and CDR2 SASEGT. The CDR3 region has the DNA TGTGCCAGCAGTGGGGACAGGGGGAATGAGCAGTTCTTC. Protein product: CASSGDRGNEQFF.

A word on this clonotype: This may be a read error, as it is one base from a much larger clone. CDR3 in DNA: TGTGCCATCGGGCAGGGGGCAGGCGGGGATAACAATGAGCAGTTCTTC. Protein product: CAIGQGAGGDNNEQFF. The chain links TRBV10-3 to TRBJ2-1, with 8 bases identical to TRBD1. Looked up from germline, CDR1 is ENHRY and CDR2 is SYGVKD. The CDR3 runs 16 residues. V gave up 8 bases and J gave up 5 bases; unmatched junction bases: 14.

The rearrangement joins TRBV20-1 to TRBJ2-1, with 7 nucleotides matching TRBD2. This CDR3 contains 17 residues. The J segment lost 1 base and the V segment lost 1 base, leaving 10 bases of the junction unmatched. The germline CDR1 and CDR2 sequences are DFQATT and SNEGSKA (reference sequence). The CDR3 DNA reads TGCAGTGCTAGAGGTTCTTGGCGGGGGAGTTCCTACAATGAGCAGTTCTTC. Translating it yields CSARGSWRGSSYNEQFF.

This clonotype was picked up many times. This chain uses TRBV10-3 with TRBJ2-7; 10 nucleotides align to TRBD2. This CDR3 contains 15 residues. Per germline, CDR1 ENHRY and CDR2 SYGVKD. V shed 0 bases and J 4 bases; nucleotides not matched to a gene: 3. The CDR3 bases are TGTGCCATCAGTGAGTCGGGAGCGGGAGGGTACGAGCAGTACTTC. Translated: CAISESGAGGYEQYF.

CDR3: CASSYQGNQPQHF. The DNA of the CDR3 is TGTGCCAGCAGCTACCAGGGCAATCAGCCCCAGCATTTT. The gene calls are TRBV7-2 and TRBJ1-5; D not certain. The V end lost 4 bases, the J end lost 2 bases, and 6 bases lay between the germline ends. Germline V gives CDR1 SGHTA, CDR2 FQGNSA. CDR3 length equals 13 residues.

This clonotype was counted ten times or more. The chain is built from TRBV12-3 or TRBV12-4 and TRBJ1-3, with D maybe TRBD1 (6 bases). The V end was cut by 9 bases, the J end by 0 bases, with 9 bases between. The CDR3 has 13 amino acids. CDR3 DNA sequence: TGTGCCAGTAGGACAGTCTCTGGAAACACCATATATTTT. Protein: CASRTVSGNTIYF.

The sample holds a few counts of this clonotype. The chain has TRBV7-9 and TRBJ1-4, with D unclear. Germline CDR1 and CDR2: SEHNR and FQNEAQ (reference sequence). This CDR3 contains 14 residues. V was trimmed by 5 bases and J by 10 bases, leaving 17 bases between them. The CDR3 loop is CASSPGTSSGKLFF. CDR3 nucleotide sequence: TGTGCCAGCAGCCCAGGCACCTCTTCGGGAAAACTGTTTTTT.